This TCR beta chain was retrieved from a study of shared clonotypes between healthy human individuals. Data came from immunoSEQ multiplex PCR; TCRdb stores just in-frame clones and leaves some out. The sample contains about 2.4 million clones, roughly 93% of which appear only once. Naive CD45RA+ and memory CD45RA-negative subsets were split from CD4+ cells. Looked up from germline, CDR1 is LGHNA and CDR2 is YSLEER. Trimming removed 5 bases at V and 0 bases at J, with 15 bases between. There are 16 residues in the CDR3. The receptor comes from a man younger than 35 in good health. Some clones in this sample may be carry-over from other donors' samples. The chain couples TRBV4-3 to TRBJ2-3, with TRBD1 as a possible D gene (6 bases). Source material: naive CD4+ T cells from PBMCs. Noted subset: CD45RA+ positively selected. The CDR3 loop reads CASSTPTGPSTDTQYF. Written as DNA, the CDR3 is TGCGCCAGCAGCACACCGACAGGACCTAGCACAGATACGCAGTATTTT.